The clone carrying this T cell receptor beta chain has a count of ten or more. Its antigen is currently unknown. The V end lost 0 bases, the J end lost 0 bases, and 9 bases lay between the germline ends. The germline gives CDR1 MNHEY, CDR2 SVGAGI. This CDR3 is 15 amino acids long. This entry belongs to a study of early T cells in non-severe SARS-CoV-2 infection. Study-level information: Whole-blood bulk RNA, unsorted, was sequenced, and chains were unpaired. Study-level points and caveats: Matching against VDJdb likely underestimated virus-specific expansions, favoring anti-spike CD8.

Unique molecular identifiers (one per individual cDNA molecule) were attached. TCRdb reprocessed the 5' RACE reads via MiXCR and lists one record per CDR3 protein. The table records tens of thousands of distinct CDR3 sequences, 3% to 4.5% of them present only once. The genes are TRBV6-5 and TRBJ2-7; weak D call: TRBD1 (5 bases). The sequence came from an adult who was a healthcare worker with PCR-confirmed SARS-CoV-2 infection or an uninfected control (not recorded which). Sequencing was performed on whole blood. The CDR3 here is CASSYSFQGSYEQYF. The CDR3 DNA reads as TGTGCCAGCAGTTACTCGTTTCAGGGCTCCTACGAGCAGTACTTC.